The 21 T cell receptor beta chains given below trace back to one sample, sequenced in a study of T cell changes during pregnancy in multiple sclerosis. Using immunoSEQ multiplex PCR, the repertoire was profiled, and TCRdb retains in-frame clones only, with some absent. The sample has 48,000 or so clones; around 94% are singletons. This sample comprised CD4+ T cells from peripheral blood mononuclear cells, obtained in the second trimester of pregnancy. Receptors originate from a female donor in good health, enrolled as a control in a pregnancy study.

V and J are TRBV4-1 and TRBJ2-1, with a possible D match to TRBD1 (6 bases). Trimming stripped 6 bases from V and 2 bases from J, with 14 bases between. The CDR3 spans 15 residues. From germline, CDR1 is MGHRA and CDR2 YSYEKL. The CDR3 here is CASRPDRRTYNEQFF. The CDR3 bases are TGCGCCAGCAGACCCGACAGGAGGACCTACAATGAGCAGTTCTTC.

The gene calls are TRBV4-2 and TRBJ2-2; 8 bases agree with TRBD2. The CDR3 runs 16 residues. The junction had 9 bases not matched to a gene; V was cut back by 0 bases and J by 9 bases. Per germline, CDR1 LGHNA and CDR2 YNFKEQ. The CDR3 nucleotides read TGTGCCAGCAGCCAAGATTGGTCTAGCGGGCGGTGGGAGCTGTTTTTT. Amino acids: CASSQDWSSGRWELFF.

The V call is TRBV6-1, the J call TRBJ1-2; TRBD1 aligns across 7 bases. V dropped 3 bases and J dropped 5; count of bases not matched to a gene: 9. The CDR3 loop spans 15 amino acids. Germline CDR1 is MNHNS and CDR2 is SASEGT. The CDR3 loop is CASSDGGGTAYGYTF. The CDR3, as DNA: TGTGCCAGCAGTGACGGAGGTGGGACAGCATATGGCTACACCTTC.

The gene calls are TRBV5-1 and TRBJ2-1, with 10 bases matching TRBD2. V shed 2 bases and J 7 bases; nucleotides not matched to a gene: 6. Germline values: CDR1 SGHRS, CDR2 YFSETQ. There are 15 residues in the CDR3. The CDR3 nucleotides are TGCGCCAGCAGCTTAAGCGGGGGGGCGTTGAATGAGCAGTTCTTC. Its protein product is CASSLSGGALNEQFF.

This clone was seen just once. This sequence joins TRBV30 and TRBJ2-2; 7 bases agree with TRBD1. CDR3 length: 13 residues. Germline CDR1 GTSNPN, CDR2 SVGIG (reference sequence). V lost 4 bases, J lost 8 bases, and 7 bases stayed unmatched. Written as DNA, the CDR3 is TGTGCCTGGAACCGGGACAGTTGGGGGGAGCTGTTTTTT. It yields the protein CAWNRDSWGELFF.

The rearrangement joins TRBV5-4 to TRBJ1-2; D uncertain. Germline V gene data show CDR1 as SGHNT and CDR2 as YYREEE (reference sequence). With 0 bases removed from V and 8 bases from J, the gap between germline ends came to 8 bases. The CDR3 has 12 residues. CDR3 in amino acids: CASSLGLEGYTF. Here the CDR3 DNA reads TGTGCCAGCAGCTTGGGGTTAGAGGGCTACACCTTC.

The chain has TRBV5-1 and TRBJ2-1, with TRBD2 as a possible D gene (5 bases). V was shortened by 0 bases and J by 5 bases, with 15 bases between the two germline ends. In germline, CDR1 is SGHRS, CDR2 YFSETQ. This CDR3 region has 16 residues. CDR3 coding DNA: TGCGCCAGCAGCTTGGTACGGGGTACAGCCGACAATGAGCAGTTCTTC. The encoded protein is CASSLVRGTADNEQFF.

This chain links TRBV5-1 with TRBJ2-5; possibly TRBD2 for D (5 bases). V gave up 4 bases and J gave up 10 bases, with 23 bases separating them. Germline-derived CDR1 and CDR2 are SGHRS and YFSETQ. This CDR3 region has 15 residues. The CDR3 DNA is TGCGCCAGCAGCCCTGCTTATAAGCGGCCCCGCGGCCAGTACTTC. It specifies CASSPAYKRPRGQYF. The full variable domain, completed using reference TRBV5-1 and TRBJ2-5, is KAGVTQTPRYLIKTRGQQVTLSCSPISGHRSVSWYQQTPGQGLQFLFEYFSETQRNKGNFPGRFSGRQFSNSRSEMNVSTLELGDSALYLCASSPAYKRPRGQYFGPGTRLLVL.

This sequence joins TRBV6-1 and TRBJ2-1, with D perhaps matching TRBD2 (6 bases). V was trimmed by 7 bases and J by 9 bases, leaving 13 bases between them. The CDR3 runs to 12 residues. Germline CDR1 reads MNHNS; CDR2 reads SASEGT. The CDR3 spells CASTGRDSEQFF. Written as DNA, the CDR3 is TGTGCCAGCACCGGGCGGGACTCTGAGCAGTTCTTC.

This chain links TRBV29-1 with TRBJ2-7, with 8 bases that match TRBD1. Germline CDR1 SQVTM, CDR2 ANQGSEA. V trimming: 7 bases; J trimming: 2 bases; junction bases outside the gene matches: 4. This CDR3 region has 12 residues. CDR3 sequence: CSAGTGPYEQYF. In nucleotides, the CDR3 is TGCAGCGCTGGGACAGGACCCTACGAGCAGTACTTC.

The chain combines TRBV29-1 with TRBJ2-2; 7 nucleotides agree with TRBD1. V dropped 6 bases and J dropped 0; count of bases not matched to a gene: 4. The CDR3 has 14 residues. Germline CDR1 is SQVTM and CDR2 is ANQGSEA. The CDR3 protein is CSVTGTANTGELFF. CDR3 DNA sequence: TGCAGCGTGACCGGGACAGCGAACACCGGGGAGCTGTTTTTT.

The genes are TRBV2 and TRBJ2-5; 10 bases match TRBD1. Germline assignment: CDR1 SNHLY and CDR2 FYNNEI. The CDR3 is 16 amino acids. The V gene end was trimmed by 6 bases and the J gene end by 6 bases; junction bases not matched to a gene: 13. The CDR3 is CASSGPGTGVEKTQYF. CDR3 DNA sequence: TGTGCCAGCAGCGGCCCCGGGACAGGGGTCGAGAAGACCCAGTACTTC.

CDR3 region: CASSQCCGVETQYF. The CDR3 coding sequence is TGCGCCAGCAGTCAATGTTGCGGGGTGGAGACCCAGTACTTC. The rearrangement uses TRBV23-1 and TRBJ2-5; D perhaps matches TRBD2 (6 bases). TRBV23-1 is placed among ORFs of uncertain function. The CDR3 loop spans 14 amino acids. The germline V and J ends were trimmed by 1 base and 5 bases, with 11 bases remaining between them.

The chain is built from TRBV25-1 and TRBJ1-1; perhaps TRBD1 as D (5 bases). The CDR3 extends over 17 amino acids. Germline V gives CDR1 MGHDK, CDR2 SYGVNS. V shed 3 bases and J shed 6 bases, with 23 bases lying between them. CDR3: CASSDYADQGGRAEAFF. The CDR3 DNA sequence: TGTGCCAGCAGTGATTACGCGGATCAGGGCGGACGGGCTGAAGCTTTCTTT.

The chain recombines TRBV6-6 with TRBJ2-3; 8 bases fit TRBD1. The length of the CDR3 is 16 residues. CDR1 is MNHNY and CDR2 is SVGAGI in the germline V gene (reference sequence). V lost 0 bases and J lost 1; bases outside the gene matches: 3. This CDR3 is CASSYSTGVGTDTQYF. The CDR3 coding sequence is TGTGCCAGCAGTTACTCGACAGGGGTGGGCACAGATACGCAGTATTTT.

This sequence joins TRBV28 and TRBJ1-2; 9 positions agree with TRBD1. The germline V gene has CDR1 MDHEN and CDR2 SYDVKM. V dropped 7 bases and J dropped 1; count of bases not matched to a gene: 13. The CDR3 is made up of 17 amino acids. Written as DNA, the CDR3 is TGTGCCAGCACCATGCCGGGACAGGGCTCCGGTAACTATGGCTACACCTTC. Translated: CASTMPGQGSGNYGYTF.

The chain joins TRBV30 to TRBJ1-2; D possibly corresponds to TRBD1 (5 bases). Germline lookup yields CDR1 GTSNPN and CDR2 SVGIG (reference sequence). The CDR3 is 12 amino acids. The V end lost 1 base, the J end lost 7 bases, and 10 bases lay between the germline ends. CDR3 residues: CAWSEGMGGYTF. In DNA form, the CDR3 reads TGTGCCTGGAGTGAGGGGATGGGTGGCTACACCTTC.

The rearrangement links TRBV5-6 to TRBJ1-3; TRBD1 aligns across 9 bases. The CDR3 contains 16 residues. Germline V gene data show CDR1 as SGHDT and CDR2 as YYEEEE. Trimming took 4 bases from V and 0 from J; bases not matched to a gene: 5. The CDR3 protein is CASSQQGASSGNTIYF. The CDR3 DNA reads TGTGCCAGCAGCCAACAGGGGGCCAGCTCTGGAAACACCATATATTTT.

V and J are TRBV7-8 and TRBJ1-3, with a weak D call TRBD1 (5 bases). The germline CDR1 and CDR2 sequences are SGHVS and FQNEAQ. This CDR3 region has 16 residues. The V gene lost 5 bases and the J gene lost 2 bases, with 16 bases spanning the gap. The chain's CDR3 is CASSVSGGSTGNTIYF. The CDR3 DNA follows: TGTGCCAGCAGCGTTAGCGGGGGATCGACTGGAAACACCATATATTTT.

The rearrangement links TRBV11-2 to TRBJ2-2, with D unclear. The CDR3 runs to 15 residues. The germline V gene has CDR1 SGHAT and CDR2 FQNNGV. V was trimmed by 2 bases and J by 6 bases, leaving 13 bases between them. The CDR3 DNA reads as TGTGCCAGCAGCTTACTGTATGGTTCAGCCGGGGAGCTGTTTTTT. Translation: CASSLLYGSAGELFF.

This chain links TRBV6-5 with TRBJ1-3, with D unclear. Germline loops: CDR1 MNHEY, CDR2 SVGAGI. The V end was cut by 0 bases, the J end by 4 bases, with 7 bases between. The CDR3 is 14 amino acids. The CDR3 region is CASSYSGRGNTIYF. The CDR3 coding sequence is TGTGCCAGCAGTTACTCAGGGAGGGGAAACACCATATATTTT.